A single sample is the source of the 7 T cell receptor beta chains below, sequenced in a study of breast tumors, draining lymph nodes, adjacent tissues. MiXCR, applied by TCRdb to the multiplex PCR reads, yields one record per CDR3 protein. The table records around 150,000 distinct CDR3 sequences, approximately 20% of them present only once. Axillary draining lymph nodes of breast cancer patients supplied the node samples. The sample comprised axillary lymph node tissue. The receptors here all came from a female donor with breast cancer. Some clones in this sample may be carry-over from other donors' samples.

This clonotype came up many times. This rearrangement joins TRBV9 to TRBJ2-2; D unresolved. Germline V gene sequence: CDR1 SGDLS, CDR2 YYNGEE. This CDR3 comprises 15 residues. V was cut by 0 bases and J by 5 bases, with 11 bases left in between. CDR3 bases: TGTGCCAGCAGCGTAGTCTCCCTTCGGACCGGGGAGCTGTTTTTT. Amino acid sequence: CASSVVSLRTGELFF.

Of note for this clonotype: A much larger clone sits a single nucleotide away, making a read error possible. CDR3 region: CTSSLQGRDTQYF. CDR3 sequence (DNA): TGCACCAGCAGCTTGCAGGGGAGGGATACGCAGTATTTT. The V gene is TRBV5-1, the J gene TRBJ2-3; TRBD1 or TRBD2 may be the D gene (6 bases each). This CDR3 comprises 13 residues. Germline CDR1 and CDR2: SGHRS and YFSETQ. The full variable domain, rest sourced from reference TRBV5-1 and TRBJ2-3, is KAGVTQTPRYLIKTRGQQVTLSCSPISGHRSVSWYQQTPGQGLQFLFEYFSETQRNKGNFPGRFSGRQFSNSRSEMNVSTLELGDSALYLCTSSLQGRDTQYFGPGTRLTVL.

This CDR3 is CASSPDRDRYEQYF. The CDR3 coding sequence is TGTGCCAGCAGCCCTGACAGAGACCGCTACGAGCAGTACTTC. The rearrangement joins TRBV12-3 or TRBV12-4 to TRBJ2-7; the D gene is possibly TRBD1 (5 bases). This CDR3 spans 14 amino acids. Trimming shortened V by 6 bases and J by 3 bases, and 15 bases separated the two germline ends.

This clonotype has at least ten counts. The chain is built from TRBV11-2 and TRBJ2-3; D perhaps matches TRBD2 (7 bases). This CDR3 comprises 13 residues. CDR1 and CDR2 (germline): SGHAT, FQNNGV. V gave up 8 bases and J gave up 0 bases, with 9 bases separating them. This CDR3 is CASRGGSTDTQYF. Here the CDR3 DNA reads TGTGCCAGCCGCGGGGGCAGCACAGATACGCAGTATTTT.

This clonotype came up many times. The chain is built from TRBV29-1 and TRBJ2-7, with D possibly being TRBD1 (6 bases). Germline CDR1 SQVTM, CDR2 ANQGSEA. The CDR3 extends over 14 amino acids. The V end was cut by 4 bases, the J end by 0 bases, with 13 bases between. For the CDR3, the DNA is TGCAGCGTTGGTGTAGGGGGTTCCTCCTACGAGCAGTACTTC. The encoded protein is CSVGVGGSSYEQYF.

With regard to this clonotype: A much larger clone is a single base away; this may be a read error. Here the CDR3 DNA reads TGTGCCAGCAACAAAGCGGGAGTAGGGGAGACCCAGTACTTC. Protein sequence: CASNKAGVGETQYF. This chain joins TRBV9 and TRBJ2-5; 8 nucleotides line up with TRBD2. Germline CDR1 is SGDLS and CDR2 is YYNGEE. Trimming took 6 bases from V and 5 from J; bases not matched to a gene: 9. CDR3 size: 14 residues.

This clonotype came up many times. V and J are TRBV30 and TRBJ1-2; unclear D gene. Germline loops: CDR1 GTSNPN, CDR2 SVGIG (reference sequence). The CDR3 is made up of 10 amino acids. The V end was cut by 6 bases, the J end by 4 bases, with 6 bases between. In nucleotides, the CDR3 is TGTGCCTGCGGAGCCTATGGCTACACCTTC. Amino acid sequence: CACGAYGYTF.